The 30 T cell receptor beta chains presented below share a single source sample, sequenced in a study of blood T cell repertoires in COVID-19. Libraries were prepared by immunoSEQ multiplex PCR; TCRdb keeps only in-frame clonotypes and omits some of them. The sample has about 160,000 clones, 79% seen once. The sample consisted of peripheral blood. Receptor source: a woman aged 55-69 years with COVID-19, enrolled during active disease.

This chain uses TRBV5-1 with TRBJ2-7; the D is unclear. Trimming left V 4 bases short and J 3 bases short, with 11 bases between. The CDR3 runs 13 residues. Germline CDR1 reads SGHRS; CDR2 reads YFSETQ. The CDR3 DNA follows: TGCGCCAGCAGCCCCCTGACTGGCTACGAGCAGTACTTC. Translation gives CASSPLTGYEQYF.

The V call is TRBV7-9, the J call TRBJ2-7; D is possibly TRBD2 (6 bases). The CDR3 runs 18 residues. Trimming shortened V by 4 bases and J by 0 bases, and 22 bases separated the two germline ends. Germline CDR1 reads SEHNR; CDR2 reads FQNEAQ (reference sequence). This CDR3 is CASSSRESHNPSSYEQYF. CDR3 DNA: TGTGCCAGCAGCTCCCGGGAGTCACACAACCCCAGCTCCTACGAGCAGTACTTC.

The chain uses TRBV6-5 and TRBJ1-1; possibly TRBD1 for D (5 bases). Per germline, CDR1 MNHEY and CDR2 SVGAGI. Trimming left V 0 bases short and J 4 bases short, with 12 bases between. The CDR3 extends over 15 amino acids. CDR3 protein: CASSYSGSQGTEAFF. The CDR3 DNA follows: TGTGCCAGCAGTTACTCCGGGTCGCAGGGCACTGAAGCTTTCTTT.

This clone appeared a few times. The gene calls are TRBV9 and TRBJ2-3; 8 bases map to TRBD1. Trimming removed 5 bases from V and 1 base from J; junction bases left unmatched: 6. The CDR3 is made up of 15 amino acids. The germline gives CDR1 SGDLS, CDR2 YYNGEE. CDR3 loop: CASRPLGQGTDTQYF. Here the CDR3 DNA reads TGTGCCAGCAGGCCCCTGGGACAGGGCACAGATACGCAGTATTTT.

J is TRBJ1-4 and V is TRBV20-1, with 7 bases fitting TRBD1. V lost 3 bases to trimming and J lost 8 bases; unmatched junction nucleotides: 6. This CDR3 is built from 13 residues. Per the germline V gene, CDR1 is DFQATT and CDR2 is SNEGSKA (reference sequence). In DNA, the CDR3 is TGCAGTGCTAGTCGGGACAGTGCAGAAAAACTGTTTTTT. It yields the protein CSASRDSAEKLFF.

The chain couples TRBV21-1 to TRBJ2-7; the table's D call TRBD1 went unverified against the DNA. TRBV21-1 counts as a pseudogene. The CDR3 has 14 residues. CDR3 in DNA: TGTGCCAGCAGCAAAGCCCACCCAGCCTACGAGCAGTACTTC. Protein sequence: CASSKAHPAYEQYF.

The chain is built from TRBV4-3 and TRBJ1-2; maybe TRBD1 (6 bases). Per the germline V gene, CDR1 is LGHNA and CDR2 is YSLEER. Trimming shortened V by 4 bases and J by 6 bases, and 12 bases separated the two germline ends. The CDR3 has 13 residues. DNA of the CDR3: TGCGCCAGCAGCCTTAACAGGGCCGATGGCTACACCTTC. This sequence encodes CASSLNRADGYTF.

This clone appeared a few times. This chain links TRBV5-1 with TRBJ2-1; TRBD2 matches at 7 bases. Germline values: CDR1 SGHRS, CDR2 YFSETQ. Trimming removed 1 base from V and 0 bases from J; junction bases left unmatched: 10. The CDR3 has 18 residues. For the CDR3, the DNA is TGCGCCAGCAGCTTGCGGGACTACGCTTTGGGCTCCTACAATGAGCAGTTCTTC. It translates to CASSLRDYALGSYNEQFF.

V usage is TRBV28 and J usage is TRBJ2-5; 10 bases match TRBD2. CDR3 size: 15 residues. Per germline, CDR1 MDHEN and CDR2 SYDVKM. V lost 6 bases, J lost 6 bases, and 10 bases stayed unmatched. The CDR3 loop is CASRKSGLARQTQYF. Here the CDR3 DNA reads TGTGCCAGCAGGAAGTCGGGACTAGCGCGGCAGACCCAGTACTTC.

The CDR3 sequence: CASSLTGPSGIQETQYF. DNA for the CDR3: TGCGCCAGCAGCTTAACAGGACCTAGCGGGATCCAAGAGACCCAGTACTTC. This chain connects TRBV5-1 to TRBJ2-5; 9 bases are a match to TRBD2. CDR3 size: 17 residues. Germline CDR1 SGHRS, CDR2 YFSETQ. After removal of 2 bases from V and 1 base from J, the junction contained 9 bases not matched to a gene. Using reference TRBV5-1 and TRBJ2-5 for the parts outside the CDR3, the full variable domain is KAGVTQTPRYLIKTRGQQVTLSCSPISGHRSVSWYQQTPGQGLQFLFEYFSETQRNKGNFPGRFSGRQFSNSRSEMNVSTLELGDSALYLCASSLTGPSGIQETQYFGPGTRLLVL.

This rearrangement joins TRBV29-1 to TRBJ2-5, with 7 bases aligning to TRBD2. V lost 5 bases, J lost 5 bases, and 11 bases stayed unmatched. This CDR3 comprises 14 residues. Germline CDR1 and CDR2: SQVTM and ANQGSEA. CDR3 amino acids: CSVSGATGWETQYF. The DNA for the CDR3 is TGCAGCGTTAGCGGGGCCACGGGGTGGGAGACCCAGTACTTC.

The chain has TRBV14 and TRBJ1-6; D remains unclear. The CDR3 sequence is 15 residues long. V was trimmed by 3 bases and J by 10 bases, leaving 16 bases between them. CDR1 SGHDN and CDR2 FVKESK come from the germline V gene. CDR3 protein: CASSHAGRDGSPLHF. Here the CDR3 DNA reads TGTGCCAGCAGCCACGCGGGGAGGGATGGATCACCCCTCCACTTT.

The chain carries TRBV28 and TRBJ2-5; D is undetermined. The CDR3 consists of 14 residues. Germline V gene data show CDR1 as MDHEN and CDR2 as SYDVKM. Trimming left V 3 bases short and J 4 bases short, with 12 bases between. The chain's CDR3 is CASSLSPRGETQYF. The CDR3 region has the DNA TGTGCCAGCAGTTTGAGTCCAAGAGGAGAGACCCAGTACTTC.

This chain joins TRBV19 and TRBJ2-2; 8 bases are a match to TRBD1. V shed 6 bases and J 3 bases; nucleotides not matched to a gene: 3. In germline, CDR1 is LNHDA, CDR2 SQIVND (reference sequence). The CDR3 runs to 14 residues. The CDR3 loop is CASSQQGDTGELFF. The CDR3 DNA reads TGTGCCAGTAGCCAACAGGGGGACACCGGGGAGCTGTTTTTT.

Comments on this clone: A read error may explain this, as a much larger clone is one base away. The chain carries TRBV30 and TRBJ1-6; D ambiguous. Per germline, CDR1 GTSNPN and CDR2 SVGIG (reference sequence). This CDR3 is 15 amino acids long. The CDR3 DNA sequence: TGTGCCTGGAATTCGGGGAGCCCTTATAATTCATCCCTCCACTTT. It yields the protein CAWNSGSPYNSSLHF. The variable domain in full, with the rest retrieved from reference TRBV30 and TRBJ1-6, is SQTIHQWPATLVQPVGSPLSLECTVEGTSNPNLYWYRQAAGRGLQLLFYSVGIGQISSEVPQNLSASRPQDRQFILSSKKLLLSDSGFYLCAWNSGSPYNSSLHFGNGTRLTVT.

This clone occurred a few times. V and J are TRBV7-3 and TRBJ2-3; no definite D call. The CDR3 has 14 amino acids. V was shortened by 1 base and J by 3 bases, with 8 bases between the two germline ends. Germline values: CDR1 SGHTA, CDR2 FQGTGA. The DNA of the CDR3 is TGTGCCAGCAGCTTAAATCCCGCGACAGATACGCAGTATTTT. Its translation: CASSLNPATDTQYF. Drawing the rest from reference TRBV7-3 and TRBJ2-3, the complete variable domain is GAGVSQTPSNKVTEKGKYVELRCDPISGHTALYWYRQSLGQGPEFLIYFQGTGAADDSGLPNDRFFAVRPEGSVSTLKIQRTERGDSAVYLCASSLNPATDTQYFGPGTRLTVL.

This clone was detected once. The rearrangement links TRBV29-1 to TRBJ2-1; TRBD2 might be the D (6 bases). This CDR3 has 14 residues. Trimming cost V 4 bases and J 3 bases, with 13 bases left between them. Germline CDR1 and CDR2: SQVTM and ANQGSEA. CDR3 region: CSVVPSENYNEQFF. The CDR3 DNA follows: TGCAGCGTTGTGCCTAGCGAGAACTACAATGAGCAGTTCTTC.

V usage is TRBV3-1 (or the pseudogene TRBV3-2) and J usage is TRBJ1-1; D gene unclear. The germline V gene encodes CDR1 LGHDT and CDR2 YNNKEL (reference sequence). The CDR3 contains 15 residues. Trimming took 0 bases from V and 0 from J, leaving 8 bases between them. CDR3 sequence: CASSQELRVNTEAFF. The CDR3 bases are TGTGCCAGCAGCCAAGAGCTACGGGTGAACACTGAAGCTTTCTTT.

In its sample, this clone was seen a few times. The chain carries TRBV5-6 and TRBJ2-7; possible D gene TRBD2, 6 bases. The CDR3 loop spans 15 amino acids. CDR1 is SGHDT and CDR2 is YYEEEE in the germline V gene. Trimming stripped 4 bases from V and 5 bases from J, with 19 bases between. Here the CDR3 DNA reads TGTGCCAGCAGCCCCCGCCTGGGAGGTGGACACGAGCAGTACTTC. Protein product: CASSPRLGGGHEQYF.

This clone was counted only a few times. V gene TRBV11-2 combines with J gene TRBJ2-7; 9 positions match TRBD1. CDR1 and CDR2 (germline): SGHAT, FQNNGV. The CDR3 covers 14 residues. V dropped 1 base and J dropped 7; count of bases not matched to a gene: 5. As DNA, the CDR3 is TGTGCCAGCAGCTTAGGGGACAGGGCTGGGGAGCAGTACGTC. It encodes CASSLGDRAGEQYV.

The chain has TRBV3-1 (or the pseudogene TRBV3-2) and TRBJ2-3; 7 bases match TRBD2. CDR1 is LGHDT, CDR2 YNNKEL, per germline (reference sequence). This CDR3 spans 16 amino acids. The J segment lost 2 bases and the V segment lost 2 bases, leaving 7 bases of the junction unmatched. CDR3 coding DNA: TGTGCCAGCAGCCAAAAACGGGGGGTAGTCACAGATACGCAGTATTTT. Encoded protein: CASSQKRGVVTDTQYF.

The V call is TRBV4-3, the J call TRBJ2-3, with 7 positions matching TRBD2. J lost 4 bases, V lost 4 bases, and 8 bases had no gene match. Germline loops: CDR1 LGHNA, CDR2 YSLEER. The CDR3 is made up of 15 amino acids. For the CDR3, the DNA is TGCGCCAGCAGCCTCTCGTCGGGGGGTGCAGATACGCAGTATTTT. As protein: CASSLSSGGADTQYF.

The genes are TRBV9 and TRBJ1-1; D not certain. Per germline, CDR1 SGDLS and CDR2 YYNGEE. The V and J ends lost 3 bases and 1 base respectively, with 10 bases between them. The CDR3 totals 14 residues. The CDR3 DNA follows: TGTGCCAGCAGCGCGACTACTTCGAACACTGAAGCTTTCTTT. This sequence encodes CASSATTSNTEAFF. Filled out from reference TRBV9 and TRBJ1-1, the complete variable domain reads DSGVTQTPKHLITATGQRVTLRCSPRSGDLSVYWYQQSLDQGLQFLIQYYNGEERAKGNILERFSAQQFPDLHSELNLSSLELGDSALYFCASSATTSNTEAFFGQGTRLTVV.

CDR3 sequence: CAIRKGQGEVSEQFF. In nucleotides, the CDR3 is TGTGCCATCAGGAAGGGACAGGGCGAAGTAAGTGAGCAGTTCTTC. The V gene is TRBV10-3, the J gene TRBJ2-1; 9 positions match TRBD1. The CDR3 runs to 15 residues. Germline V gene data show CDR1 as ENHRY and CDR2 as SYGVKD. Germline trimming cut 6 bases from V and 9 bases from J; bases unmatched to any gene: 12.

The chain recombines TRBV2 with TRBJ1-3, with TRBD1 as a possible D gene (5 bases). The V and J ends lost 7 bases and 2 bases respectively, with 15 bases between them. CDR3 length: 15 residues. CDR1 SNHLY and CDR2 FYNNEI come from the germline V gene. DNA of the CDR3: TGTGCCAGCAACCTAGACAGTTATACTGGAAACACCATATATTTT. This encodes CASNLDSYTGNTIYF.

This clone was found once. The chain employs TRBV25-1 and TRBJ1-2; 7 positions match TRBD1. V shed 4 bases and J 6 bases; nucleotides not matched to a gene: 5. This CDR3 comprises 13 residues. CDR1 MGHDK and CDR2 SYGVNS come from the germline V gene. The CDR3 DNA sequence: TGTGCCAGCAGTGCACAGGGGATCAATGGCTACACCTTC. Protein sequence: CASSAQGINGYTF.

The V gene is TRBV27, the J gene TRBJ2-1; TRBD2 aligns across 9 bases. The V and J ends lost 3 bases and 0 bases, in that order; junction bases with no gene match: 18. This CDR3 spans 21 amino acids. Germline loops: CDR1 MNHEY, CDR2 SMNVEV (reference sequence). The DNA of the CDR3 is TGTGCCAGCAGTTTCCGATTGGGTGGTAGCGGGGGACTTAACTCCTACAATGAGCAGTTCTTC. Residues: CASSFRLGGSGGLNSYNEQFF.

V and J are TRBV7-3 and TRBJ2-2; D is undetermined. The germline V gene encodes CDR1 SGHTA and CDR2 FQGTGA. This CDR3 contains 16 residues. V gave up 1 base and J gave up 6 bases, with 15 bases separating them. CDR3 sequence (DNA): TGTGCCAGCAGCTTAAGGGTGCGGCAAGAGGCCGGGGAGCTGTTTTTT. Its translation: CASSLRVRQEAGELFF.

The CDR3 region has the DNA TGCAGCGTGATACAGGGTTGGGGCACTGAAGCTTTCTTT. The encoded protein is CSVIQGWGTEAFF. The genes are TRBV29-1 and TRBJ1-1, with a possible D match to TRBD1 (6 bases). The germline gives CDR1 SQVTM, CDR2 ANQGSEA. This CDR3 spans 13 amino acids. The germline V and J ends were trimmed by 6 bases and 4 bases, with 15 bases remaining between them.

There are many counts of this clone. The chain couples TRBV9 to TRBJ2-1, with a possible D match to TRBD2 (6 bases). The ends were cut back, 4 bases at V and 7 bases at J, with 12 bases in the middle. This CDR3 is 13 amino acids long. CDR1 and CDR2 from the germline V gene are SGDLS and YYNGEE. The CDR3 here is CASSFRLGNEQFF. Here the CDR3 DNA reads TGTGCCAGCAGCTTCCGACTAGGGAATGAGCAGTTCTTC.